Below are 13 T cell receptor beta chains sequenced from a single sample in a study of T-cell reconstitution after alpha-beta-depleted transplantation in children listed by TCRdb under 2016. The method was PCR. The instrument was an Illumina HiSeq 2500. To normalize quantification of the TCRbeta repertoire, the TCR libraries were built with molecular barcoding that relied on unique molecular identifiers. TCRdb applied fastp at Q25 and MiXCR to the public reads, then kept only in-frame beta chains. Every entry covers one CDR3 protein and lists the most common genes and DNA from its rows. The sample table holds 200,000 to 250,000 distinct CDR3 sequences, of which around 8.4% were seen once. Together, the top ten hold 35% to 45% of the sample. According to the study, the label for this sample's treatment or condition signals: allogeneic hematopoietic cell transplantation with graft depleted of TCRalphabeta T cells and CD19 B cells.

The sample consisted of PBMCs, mostly from graft donor cells, taken 360 days after TCRalphabeta/CD19-depleted stem cell transplant. The receptors stem from a male patient aged 2-15 years who had a stem cell transplant for acute myeloid leukemia, so the T cells may come from the graft donor.

This clonotype showed up just a few times. This chain joins TRBV5-6 and TRBJ2-7; no reliable D call. The germline V gene has CDR1 SGHDT and CDR2 YYEEEE. CDR3 size: 15 residues. Trimming took 0 bases from V and 0 from J, leaving 10 bases between them. In DNA form, the CDR3 reads TGTGCCAGCAGCTTGGGGCGACTCACCTCCTACGAGCAGTACGTC. Its protein is CASSLGRLTSYEQYV.

This clonotype was recorded many times. This CDR3 reads CASSQDGRTYNEQFF. DNA for the CDR3: TGTGCCAGCAGCCAAGACGGACGGACCTACAATGAGCAGTTCTTC. The chain has TRBV4-2 and TRBJ2-1; no clear D gene. Trimming stripped 0 bases from V and 2 bases from J, with 8 bases between. The CDR3 is 15 amino acids. The V gene's germline CDR1 is LGHNA and CDR2 YNFKEQ.

The chain employs TRBV7-9 and TRBJ2-3; D tentatively fits TRBD1 or TRBD2 (6 bases each). The CDR3 runs 17 residues. Germline lookup yields CDR1 SEHNR and CDR2 FQNEAQ (reference sequence). The V and J ends lost 5 bases and 1 base respectively, with 19 bases between them. CDR3: CASSPVLGGGGTDTQYF. The CDR3 DNA sequence: TGTGCCAGCAGCCCAGTTTTAGGGGGAGGCGGCACAGATACGCAGTATTTT.

This chain joins TRBV7-9 and TRBJ2-7; D unresolved. V gave up 5 bases and J gave up 7 bases, with 9 bases separating them. The CDR3 contains 11 residues. CDR1 is SEHNR and CDR2 is FQNEAQ in the germline V gene (reference sequence). The CDR3 region has the DNA TGTGCCAGCAGCCCCCTCGTGGAGCAGTACGTC. Translation gives CASSPLVEQYV.

In this sample, this clonotype turned up a few times. The chain uses TRBV7-9 and TRBJ2-2; 9 bases are a match to TRBD2. The CDR3 has 15 residues. From germline, CDR1 is SEHNR and CDR2 FQNEAQ (reference sequence). Germline trimming cut 4 bases from V and 5 bases from J; bases unmatched to any gene: 5. CDR3 protein: CASSYSGRGTGELFF. The CDR3 DNA is TGTGCCAGCAGCTATAGCGGGAGAGGTACCGGGGAGCTGTTTTTT.

The gene calls are TRBV29-1 and TRBJ2-1, with 11 bases matching TRBD2. Per the germline V gene, CDR1 is SQVTM and CDR2 is ANQGSEA. J was trimmed by 1 base and V by 4 bases; bases with no gene match: 9. The CDR3 runs 17 residues. The CDR3 sequence is CSVGSVAGGWSYNEQFF. In nucleotides, the CDR3 is TGCAGCGTTGGGTCGGTAGCGGGAGGGTGGTCCTACAATGAGCAGTTCTTC.

This clonotype turned up a few times. This chain joins TRBV10-1 and TRBJ2-3; 10 nucleotides align to TRBD2. From germline, CDR1 is WNHNN and CDR2 SYGVQD (reference sequence). CDR3 length: 15 amino acids. With 6 bases clipped from V and 9 bases from J, the junction kept 12 bases outside the gene matches. The CDR3 loop is CASSSSGGLWGTQYF. The CDR3 nucleotides are TGCGCCAGCAGCTCTAGCGGGGGCCTCTGGGGGACGCAGTATTTT.

This clonotype has a handful of counts. J is TRBJ2-1 and V is TRBV7-2, with unresolved D. From germline, CDR1 is SGHTA and CDR2 FQGNSA. This CDR3 region has 13 residues. V lost 4 bases and J 9 bases, leaving 13 bases between the germline ends. This CDR3 reads CASSWSSILEQFF. The CDR3 DNA follows: TGTGCCAGCAGCTGGTCTAGTATCCTTGAGCAGTTCTTC.

V usage is TRBV20-1 and J usage is TRBJ2-5, with unresolved D. Germline lookup yields CDR1 DFQATT and CDR2 SNEGSKA (reference sequence). Trimming took off 3 bases at V and 5 bases at J, with 10 bases between the two ends. The CDR3 loop spans 12 amino acids. The CDR3 region is CSASGNGETQYF. CDR3 bases: TGCAGTGCTAGTGGGAATGGGGAGACCCAGTACTTC.

The chain carries TRBV12-3 or TRBV12-4 and TRBJ2-2; D is possibly TRBD1 or TRBD2 (5 bases each). This CDR3 region has 17 residues. Trimming left V 6 bases short and J 0 bases short, with 17 bases between. The CDR3 DNA sequence: TGTGCCAGCAGCGGATTAATGGGGGAGACGAACACCGGGGAGCTGTTTTTT. Encoded protein: CASSGLMGETNTGELFF.

This clonotype occurred a few times. CDR3 sequence (DNA): TGCGCCAGCAGCTTCCCAGGGGCGGGGGAGCAGTACTTC. Translated, it gives CASSFPGAGEQYF. The chain is built from TRBV5-1 and TRBJ2-7, with D tentatively TRBD1 or TRBD2 (6 bases each). Germline assignment: CDR1 SGHRS and CDR2 YFSETQ. The CDR3 consists of 13 residues. Trimming stripped 2 bases from V and 7 bases from J, with 13 bases between.

The chain joins TRBV30 to TRBJ2-2, with D perhaps matching TRBD2 (5 bases). The V gene's germline CDR1 is GTSNPN and CDR2 SVGIG (reference sequence). V lost 2 bases and J 0 bases, leaving 7 bases between the germline ends. The CDR3 spans 14 residues. The CDR3 spells CAWSPGANTGELFF. CDR3 sequence (DNA): TGTGCCTGGAGTCCCGGGGCGAACACCGGGGAGCTGTTTTTT.

This clonotype has a count of ten or more. V is TRBV5-6 and J is TRBJ2-3, with TRBD2 identical over 8 bases. Germline V gene sequence: CDR1 SGHDT, CDR2 YYEEEE. The trim removed 4 bases at V and 1 base at J, leaving 5 bases unmatched. CDR3 length equals 15 residues. The CDR3 sequence: CASSGGRLGTDTQYF. CDR3 coding DNA: TGTGCCAGCAGCGGCGGGAGGTTAGGCACAGATACGCAGTATTTT.